This T cell receptor beta chain was sequenced for a study of CD8 T cells in Susac syndrome. Negative isolation was applied to CD8+ and CD4+ T cells, and FACS enrichment was applied to TEMRA cells. Study outcomes and limitations: The study's TCR sequencing and HLA analysis covered a relatively small number of individuals, and the study acknowledged this.

As regards this clonotype: The antigen is unknown.

The authors reverse transcribed 0.5 to 1 ug RNA with random hexamers. The CDR3 of TCR beta was amplified by immunoSEQ multiplex PCR across 54 Vbeta and 13 Jbeta. Using its own MiXCR run on the immunoSEQ multiplex PCR reads, TCRdb lists one record per CDR3 protein. The sample contains around 150,000 distinct CDR3 sequences, around 93% of which appear only once. With 3 bases removed from V and 0 bases from J, the gap between germline ends came to 9 bases. This CDR3 region has 14 residues. The origin of this receptor is a human donor in good health. This sequence joins TRBV12-3 or TRBV12-4 and TRBJ2-7; D might be TRBD2 (5 bases). Source material: CD4+ T cells from PBMCs. The CDR3 coding sequence is TGTGCCAGCAGTTTGGAGGCCCGCTCCTACGAGCAGTACTTC. Translated: CASSLEARSYEQYF.